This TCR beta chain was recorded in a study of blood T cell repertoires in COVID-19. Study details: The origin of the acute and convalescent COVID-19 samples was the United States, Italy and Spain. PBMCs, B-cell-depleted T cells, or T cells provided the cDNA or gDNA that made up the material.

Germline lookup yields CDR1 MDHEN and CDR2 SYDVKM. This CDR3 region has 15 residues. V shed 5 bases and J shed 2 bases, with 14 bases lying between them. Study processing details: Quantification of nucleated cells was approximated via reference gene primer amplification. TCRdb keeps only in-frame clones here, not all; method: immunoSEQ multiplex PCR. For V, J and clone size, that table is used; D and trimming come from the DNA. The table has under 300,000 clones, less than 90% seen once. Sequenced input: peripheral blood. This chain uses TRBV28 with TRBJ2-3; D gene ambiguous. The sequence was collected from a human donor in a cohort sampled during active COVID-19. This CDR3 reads CASSPPAKNTDTQYF. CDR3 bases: TGTGCCAGCAGTCCCCCAGCGAAAAACACAGATACGCAGTATTTT. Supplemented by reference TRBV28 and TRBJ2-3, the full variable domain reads DVKVTQSSRYLVKRTGEKVFLECVQDMDHENMFWYRQDPGLGLRLIYFSYDVKMKEKGDIPEGYSVSREKKERFSLILESASTNQTSMYLCASSPPAKNTDTQYFGPGTRLTVL.